This T cell receptor beta chain was profiled in a study of blood T cells in healthy people across ages. Germline V lookup: CDR1 SGHVS, CDR2 FQNEAQ. Trimming cost V 7 bases and J 0 bases, with 16 bases left between them. The length of the CDR3 is 16 residues. Primers used in a second PCR of about 6 to 11 cycles were a sample-barcoded 5' primer and a J-beta primer mix. At least 2.5 million CDR3-containing paired-end reads were obtained per sample. TCRdb re-called the 5' RACE reads with MiXCR, one entry per CDR3 protein. The top ten clones hold around 22% of a sample with some 730,000 distinct CDR3 sequences, about 24% of them seen once. Each donor supplied 8 to 10 milliliters of peripheral blood.

This receptor was taken from a man between 65 and 85 years old in good health. This chain links TRBV7-8 with TRBJ2-1; no definite D call. Sequencing was carried out using blood. This CDR3 is CASILGVPSSYNEQFF. The DNA of the CDR3 is TGTGCCAGCATCTTGGGCGTTCCAAGCTCCTACAATGAGCAGTTCTTC.